This record concerns one T cell receptor (beta chain) sequence. Its antigen remains unknown. Libraries were prepared by immunoSEQ multiplex PCR; TCRdb keeps only in-frame clonotypes and omits some of them. Of more than 50,000 clones listed, over 75% are singletons. This entry belongs to a study of OX40 agonist ivuxolimab in advanced cancers. CDR1 is LGHNT, CDR2 FRNRAP, per germline. The V end lost 5 bases, the J end lost 5 bases, and 22 bases lay between the germline ends. The length of the CDR3 is 18 residues. Study-wide results and caveats: In CD8+ T cells, expanded clones were on average more numerous than in CD4+.

Sample: CD4+ or CD8+ T cells sorted from blood, taken in a trial of the OX40 agonist ivuxolimab. The sequence was collected from an adult with an advanced solid tumor such as melanoma, head and neck, liver or kidney cancer. The chain has TRBV12-5 and TRBJ2-6; tentatively, D is TRBD1 (5 bases). The CDR3 sequence: CASGTKGAGQSRANVLTF. CDR3 nucleotides: TGTGCTAGTGGTACAAAAGGTGCAGGACAAAGTCGGGCCAACGTCCTGACTTTC.